This record looks at one T cell receptor beta chain sequence and its context. The repertoire was sequenced with immunoSEQ multiplex PCR; TCRdb's copy has only in-frame clones and lacks some. The data contain about 440,000 clones, roughly nine tenths of them singletons. Trimming stripped 5 bases from V and 8 bases from J, with 9 bases between. The V gene's germline CDR1 is DFQATT and CDR2 SNEGSKA (reference sequence). The CDR3 extends over 10 amino acids. The data derive from a study of blood T cell repertoires in COVID-19. The chain is built from TRBV20-1 and TRBJ1-2; D is uncertain. Sequencing used PBMCs or T cells enriched from blood (not recorded which). This sequence originates from a young woman with acute COVID-19. The CDR3 spells CSAAPGGYTF. The CDR3 bases are TGCAGTGCTGCTCCGGGAGGCTACACCTTC.